This is a list of T cell receptor beta chains from one sample in a study of blood T cells in healthy people across ages. TCRdb reanalysed the 5' RACE reads using MiXCR and keeps one entry per CDR3 protein. This sample has 800,000 to 950,000 distinct CDR3 sequences, with about 36% found just once. Sequencing used blood. The receptor set was obtained from a man between 18 and 35 years old in good health. Each CDR3 is given with its conserved first and last residue. Fields, in order: CDR3 length, V gene, J gene, CDR3 protein.

length: 16
V: TRBV20-1
J: TRBJ2-3
CDR3: CSARDTSGGITDTQYF

length: 12
V: TRBV27
J: TRBJ2-3
CDR3: CATRTLRDTQYF

length: 14
V: TRBV9
J: TRBJ2-7
CDR3: CASSVDSKHNEQYF

length: 15
V: TRBV9
J: TRBJ1-1
CDR3: CASSTLQVLNTEAFF

length: 15
V: TRBV20-1
J: TRBJ2-1
CDR3: CSASPGTGSYNEQFF

length: 14
V: TRBV7-3
J: TRBJ2-5
CDR3: CASSLTGPYNEQYF

length: 16
V: TRBV28
J: TRBJ2-3
CDR3: CASSDGSSGGQDTQYF

length: 13
V: TRBV20-1
J: TRBJ1-5
CDR3: CSVPTGGNQPQHF

length: 13
V: TRBV20-1
J: NA
CDR3: CSAQTGGVETQYF

length: 13
V: TRBV7-2
J: TRBJ2-4
CDR3: CASREGQWDIQYF

length: 14
V: TRBV6-6
J: TRBJ1-5
CDR3: CASSYSSKRQPQHF

length: 13
V: TRBV20-1
J: TRBJ2-1
CDR3: CSASVSSYNEQFF

length: 12
V: TRBV20-1
J: TRBJ2-3
CDR3: CSVASGTDTQYF

length: 13
V: TRBV2
J: TRBJ2-1
CDR3: CASRLGLYNEQFF

length: 15
V: TRBV4-3
J: TRBJ2-1
CDR3: CASSQDPARDNEQFF

length: 16
V: TRBV3-1
J: TRBJ2-3
CDR3: CASSVASSGGLNTQYF

length: 17
V: TRBV27
J: TRBJ2-4
CDR3: CASANYQTGSAKNIQYF

length: 12
V: TRBV29-1
J: TRBJ1-2
CDR3: CSVGDSNYGYTF

length: 15
V: TRBV6-5
J: TRBJ2-5
CDR3: CASSYPRGGYNEQYF

length: 14
V: TRBV9
J: TRBJ2-1
CDR3: CASSDTGAGNEQFF

length: 15
V: TRBV20-1
J: TRBJ1-5
CDR3: CSATSGGLGNQPQHF

length: 15
V: TRBV27
J: TRBJ2-1
CDR3: CASSLFLASFNEQFF

length: 14
V: TRBV29-1
J: TRBJ2-2
CDR3: CSVDGGFGTGELFF

length: 13
V: TRBV20-1
J: TRBJ2-3
CDR3: CSARRHAEDTQYF

length: 14
V: TRBV10-3
J: TRBJ1-1
CDR3: CAIRGGLPGGEAFF

length: 16
V: TRBV28
J: TRBJ1-3
CDR3: CASSPLSVGAGNTIYF

length: 15
V: TRBV6-5
J: TRBJ1-2
CDR3: CASRPSLTGMYGYTF

length: 16
V: TRBV7-9
J: TRBJ2-1
CDR3: CASRDLKDSPPNEQFF

length: 15
V: TRBV6-5
J: TRBJ1-2
CDR3: CASSYAGYLDYGYTF

length: 13
V: TRBV12-3/TRBV12-4
J: TRBJ1-2
CDR3: CASSTTGPYGYTF

length: 15
V: TRBV6-2/TRBV6-3
J: TRBJ2-1
CDR3: CASSYGDSLYNEQFF

length: 16
V: TRBV12-3/TRBV12-4
J: TRBJ2-2
CDR3: CASSSGQGADTGELFF

length: 15
V: TRBV7-8
J: TRBJ1-4
CDR3: CASSSTGGESEKLFF

length: 12
V: TRBV20-1
J: TRBJ1-2
CDR3: CSARETGSGYTF

length: 13
V: TRBV6-2/TRBV6-3
J: TRBJ1-4
CDR3: CASRVGGGEKLFF

length: 13
V: TRBV4-1
J: TRBJ2-1
CDR3: CASSPTGYNEQFF

length: 12
V: TRBV29-1
J: TRBJ2-2
CDR3: CSPTMRSGELFF

length: 14
V: TRBV3-1
J: TRBJ2-7
CDR3: CASSQSLSGYEQYF

length: 15
V: TRBV7-2
J: TRBJ2-7
CDR3: CASSLITGSSYEQYF

length: 13
V: TRBV6-2/TRBV6-3
J: TRBJ1-2
CDR3: CAGSYFLDYGYTF

length: 13
V: TRBV15
J: TRBJ2-1
CDR3: CATDGSSYNEQFF

length: 16
V: TRBV5-5
J: TRBJ1-6
CDR3: CASKVGLRPYNSPLHF

length: 16
V: TRBV7-2
J: TRBJ2-3
CDR3: CASSLTSSGGPDTQYF

length: 15
V: TRBV6-5
J: TRBJ1-5
CDR3: CASSYLTGGGQPQHF

length: 18
V: TRBV21-1
J: TRBJ1-4
CDR3: CASSKVIDRDTTNEKLFF

length: 15
V: TRBV12-3/TRBV12-4
J: TRBJ2-2
CDR3: CASSLRLSNTGELFF

length: 12
V: TRBV7-2
J: TRBJ1-2
CDR3: CASSMDGYRNTF

length: 14
V: TRBV12-5
J: TRBJ1-4
CDR3: CASGLGRVGEKLFF

length: 17
V: TRBV4-1
J: TRBJ1-5
CDR3: CASSQDDSLGSNQPQHF

length: 14
V: TRBV7-8
J: TRBJ1-1
CDR3: CASSLAAKNTEAFF

length: 12
V: TRBV20-1
J: TRBJ2-1
CDR3: CSARVLRGEQFF